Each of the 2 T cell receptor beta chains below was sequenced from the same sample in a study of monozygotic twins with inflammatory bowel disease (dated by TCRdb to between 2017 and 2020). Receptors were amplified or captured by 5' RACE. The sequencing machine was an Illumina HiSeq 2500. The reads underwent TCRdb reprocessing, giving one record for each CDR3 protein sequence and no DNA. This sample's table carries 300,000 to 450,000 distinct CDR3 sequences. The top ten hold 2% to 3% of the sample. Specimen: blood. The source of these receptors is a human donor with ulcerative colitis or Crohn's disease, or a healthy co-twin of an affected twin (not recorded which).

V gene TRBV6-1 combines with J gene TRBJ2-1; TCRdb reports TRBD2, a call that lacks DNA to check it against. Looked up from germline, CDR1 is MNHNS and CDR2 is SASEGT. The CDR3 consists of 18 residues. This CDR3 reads CASSRPGTSGAKYNEQFF.

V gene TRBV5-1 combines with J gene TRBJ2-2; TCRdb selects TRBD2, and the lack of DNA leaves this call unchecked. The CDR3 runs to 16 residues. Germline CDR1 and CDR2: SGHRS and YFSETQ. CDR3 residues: CASSVGTSGEVGELFF.